What follows are 17 T cell receptor beta chains derived from one specimen sequenced in a study of T cells after yellow fever vaccination (dated by TCRdb to the late 2010s). Library preparation used 5' RACE. This sample was sequenced with an Illumina NovaSeq 6000. The public reads were reprocessed in TCRdb via fastp at Q25 and MiXCR, keeping in-frame beta chains. Entries that share a CDR3 protein sequence are merged under the most common genes and DNA. The sample yields 280,000 or so distinct CDR3 sequences; under 9% were counted once. Clones ranked in the top ten supply about 3.7% of the sample. The treatment or condition label for this specimen denotes: live attenuated yellow fever vaccine strain. The input for sequencing was CD4+ T cells sorted from PBMCs, taken 5 days after the yellow fever booster vaccination. Receptors originate from a man between 18 and 35 years old who received the YFV17D yellow fever vaccine.

This clonotype was seen only a few times. This chain joins TRBV28 and TRBJ2-1; a possible D gene is TRBD1 (6 bases). V was clipped by 8 bases and J by 4 bases, with 9 bases between them. Germline CDR1 reads MDHEN; CDR2 reads SYDVKM. The CDR3 covers 12 residues. CDR3 sequence: CASGGQYNEQFF. The CDR3 DNA sequence: TGTGCCAGCGGGGGCCAGTACAATGAGCAGTTCTTC.

This clonotype appeared a few times. The chain carries TRBV11-2 and TRBJ1-1; TRBD1 matches at 7 bases. CDR3 length equals 16 residues. Germline V gives CDR1 SGHAT, CDR2 FQNNGV. Trimming cost V 3 bases and J 0 bases; bases outside gene matches: 7. The DNA of the CDR3 is TGTGCCAGCAGCTTCGGACAGGCCAACATGAACACTGAAGCTTTCTTT. Its translation is CASSFGQANMNTEAFF.

This clonotype was observed a few times. The CDR3 region has the DNA TGTGCCAGCAGCTTAACGGGAGGGAACACTGAAGCTTTCTTT. The encoded protein is CASSLTGGNTEAFF. This chain connects TRBV7-3 to TRBJ1-1, with no clear D. CDR1 and CDR2 (germline): SGHTA, FQGTGA. The germline V and J ends were trimmed by 0 bases and 1 base, with 6 bases remaining between them. This CDR3 region has 14 residues.

This chain joins TRBV7-3 and TRBJ2-3, with D perhaps matching TRBD1 (5 bases). The V gene lost 4 bases and the J gene lost 2 bases, with 10 bases spanning the gap. Germline values: CDR1 SGHTA, CDR2 FQGTGA. This CDR3 is 14 amino acids long. CDR3 protein: CASSSLTATDTQYF. In nucleotides, the CDR3 is TGTGCCAGCAGCTCCCTGACAGCCACAGATACGCAGTATTTT.

A few counts support this clonotype. This chain connects TRBV29-1 to TRBJ1-5, with no clear D. Germline V gene sequence: CDR1 SQVTM, CDR2 ANQGSEA. CDR3 length: 13 amino acids. The germline V and J ends were trimmed by 4 bases and 2 bases, with 9 bases remaining between them. This CDR3 reads CSVASSGNQPQHF. Written as DNA, the CDR3 is TGCAGCGTTGCCAGCTCGGGCAATCAGCCCCAGCATTTT.

The chain joins TRBV9 to TRBJ2-3, with D perhaps matching TRBD1 (6 bases). V lost 0 bases and J 5 bases, leaving 10 bases between the germline ends. The CDR3 loop spans 14 amino acids. Per the germline V gene, CDR1 is SGDLS and CDR2 is YYNGEE. The CDR3: CASSVVGAGDTQYF. The CDR3 DNA reads as TGTGCCAGCAGCGTAGTGGGGGCCGGAGATACGCAGTATTTT.

In this sample, this clonotype turned up many times. This sequence joins TRBV5-1 and TRBJ2-7, with D uncertain. The ends were cut back, 5 bases at V and 0 bases at J, with 18 bases in the middle. This CDR3 spans 16 amino acids. Looked up from germline, CDR1 is SGHRS and CDR2 is YFSETQ. The CDR3 loop reads CASSLEYGPSSYEQYF. In DNA form, the CDR3 reads TGCGCCAGCAGTCTGGAGTACGGTCCGAGCTCCTACGAGCAGTACTTC.

The chain is built from TRBV19 and TRBJ2-7; tentative D call: TRBD1 (6 bases). Germline values: CDR1 LNHDA, CDR2 SQIVND (reference sequence). Trimming left V 1 base short and J 6 bases short, with 10 bases between. This CDR3 region has 13 residues. The CDR3 DNA reads TGTGCCAGTAGTATAGGGGGACAACTCGAGCAGTACTTC. Protein product: CASSIGGQLEQYF.

The gene calls are TRBV7-2 and TRBJ1-2, with D uncertain. The CDR3 extends over 15 amino acids. The V end was cut by 5 bases, the J end by 6 bases, with 19 bases between. CDR1 and CDR2 (germline): SGHTA, FQGNSA. DNA for the CDR3: TGTGCCAGCAGCATCAGAAGAGGTGAATCCAATGGCTACACCTTC. Translated, it gives CASSIRRGESNGYTF.

This clonotype was counted a few times. This chain links TRBV7-9 with TRBJ2-7, with 8 bases that match TRBD2. Germline-derived CDR1 and CDR2 are SEHNR and FQNEAQ (reference sequence). Unmatched junction bases numbered 9, after V lost 5 bases and J lost 6 bases. The CDR3 consists of 14 residues. Written as DNA, the CDR3 is TGTGCCAGCAGCCCCGGGGTAGCGGGGCGCGAGCAGTACTTC. This sequence encodes CASSPGVAGREQYF.

In this sample, this clonotype turned up a few times. The V gene is TRBV7-2, the J gene TRBJ2-3, with D possibly being TRBD1 (6 bases). CDR3 size: 15 residues. Germline V CDR1 and CDR2: SGHTA, FQGNSA. Trimming took off 1 base at V and 3 bases at J, with 11 bases between the two ends. The chain's CDR3 is CASSLVGGATDTQYF. CDR3 bases: TGTGCCAGCAGCTTAGTTGGGGGCGCGACAGATACGCAGTATTTT.

This clonotype was counted many times. V gene TRBV12-2 combines with J gene TRBJ2-3; TRBD1, as called in the table, went unchecked against the DNA. TRBV12-2 is flagged as a pseudogene. The CDR3 extends over 14 amino acids. CDR3: CASRTGGFTDTQYF. The CDR3 bases are TGTGCAAGTCGCACGGGGGGGTTCACAGATACGCAGTATTTT.

The chain uses TRBV9 and TRBJ2-1; D is uncertain. V lost 2 bases, J lost 0 bases, and 18 bases lay in between. Germline V gives CDR1 SGDLS, CDR2 YYNGEE. The CDR3 extends over 18 amino acids. CDR3 nucleotide sequence: TGTGCCAGCAGCGTGAAGTCGTTTCAATTACGCTCCTACAATGAGCAGTTCTTC. Translated, it gives CASSVKSFQLRSYNEQFF.

This clonotype has only a few counts. The chain uses TRBV12-3 or TRBV12-4 and TRBJ2-7; D might be TRBD1 or TRBD2, each matching 5 bases. The CDR3 has 13 amino acids. Trimming left V 3 bases short and J 5 bases short, with 11 bases between. The CDR3 here is CASSLEGTHEQYF. The CDR3 DNA is TGTGCCAGCAGTTTGGAAGGGACCCACGAGCAGTACTTC.

This clonotype appeared a few times. The rearrangement uses TRBV24-1 and TRBJ2-1; D is ambiguous. The CDR3 runs 12 residues. Germline lookup yields CDR1 KGHDR and CDR2 SFDVKD. Trimming removed 4 bases at V and 3 bases at J, with 3 bases between. In DNA, the CDR3 is TGTGCCACCAGTGACGTCTACAATGAGCAGTTCTTC. This translates into CATSDVYNEQFF.

This clonotype was detected many times. The chain has TRBV18 and TRBJ1-2, with D unclear. Germline V gives CDR1 KGHSH, CDR2 LQKENI. V lost 3 bases and J lost 1, with 27 bases in between. The CDR3 extends over 20 amino acids. The CDR3 spells CASSPDGARLRSAFNYGYTF. In DNA form, the CDR3 reads TGTGCCAGCTCACCGGACGGAGCACGCCTGAGATCAGCTTTTAACTATGGCTACACCTTC.

This clonotype was counted many times. The chain links TRBV7-9 to TRBJ2-7; D not certain. V gave up 5 bases and J gave up 3 bases, with 5 bases separating them. The CDR3 is 11 amino acids. Per the germline V gene, CDR1 is SEHNR and CDR2 is FQNEAQ (reference sequence). This CDR3 is CASSTGYEQYV. In DNA form, the CDR3 reads TGTGCCAGCAGCACCGGCTACGAGCAGTACGTC.